Shown below are 20 T cell receptor beta chains from a single sample sequenced in a study of cytomegalovirus exposure and HLA in healthy donors. 13 Jbeta primers and 60 Vbeta primers were used for the PCR. This table comes from immunoSEQ multiplex PCR, and its TCRdb copy is limited to in-frame clones, with some not included. The data show 150,000 to 180,000 clones, with around three quarters seen just once and around 3.6% held by the top ten. Input material: PBMCs. These receptors were obtained from a woman aged 40 to 50 in good health and CMV-seronegative.

This chain links TRBV4-1 with TRBJ1-2; 9 nucleotides agree with TRBD1. CDR1 MGHRA and CDR2 YSYEKL come from the germline V gene. The CDR3 spans 13 residues. V lost 4 bases to trimming and J lost 8 bases; unmatched junction nucleotides: 5. The CDR3 region is CASSLTGTGGYTF. In DNA, the CDR3 is TGCGCCAGCAGCCTGACCGGGACAGGGGGCTACACCTTC.

Concerning this clone: Germline and junction disagree at one end, which may indicate a read error. The chain is built from TRBV7-9 and TRBJ2-7; possible D gene TRBD2, 5 bases. Germline values: CDR1 SEHNR, CDR2 FQNEAQ (reference sequence). The length of the CDR3 is 12 residues. CDR3 coding DNA: TGTTCCAGCAGCTTAAACGAGGGCGGGCAGTACTTC. It translates to CSSSLNEGGQYF.

The V gene is TRBV9, the J gene TRBJ1-2; a weak D match, TRBD1 (5 bases). Looked up from germline, CDR1 is SGDLS and CDR2 is YYNGEE. Deletions cut 0 bases from V and 7 bases from J, with 10 bases between. There are 13 residues in the CDR3. The CDR3 bases are TGTGCCAGCAGCGTAGGTCGTCAGGGTGGCTACACCTTC. Encoded protein: CASSVGRQGGYTF.

The V and J genes are TRBV28 and TRBJ2-7; 7 bases align to TRBD1. With V trimmed by 8 bases and J by 1 base, 2 bases remained unmatched. Germline lookup yields CDR1 MDHEN and CDR2 SYDVKM. The length of the CDR3 is 12 residues. CDR3 loop: CASGTASYEQYF. CDR3 coding DNA: TGTGCCAGCGGGACAGCTTCCTACGAGCAGTACTTC. The variable domain in full, completed from reference TRBV28 and TRBJ2-7, reads DVKVTQSSRYLVKRTGEKVFLECVQDMDHENMFWYRQDPGLGLRLIYFSYDVKMKEKGDIPEGYSVSREKKERFSLILESASTNQTSMYLCASGTASYEQYFGPGTRLTVT.

The chain recombines TRBV5-1 with TRBJ2-3; 10 nucleotides agree with TRBD2. The CDR3 has 16 amino acids. V lost 4 bases to trimming and J lost 0 bases; unmatched junction nucleotides: 5. Germline CDR1 SGHRS, CDR2 YFSETQ. Written as DNA, the CDR3 is TGCGCCAGCAGCCAAGGACTAGCGGAGAGCACAGATACGCAGTATTTT. Protein sequence: CASSQGLAESTDTQYF.

The V and J genes are TRBV6-5 and TRBJ2-1; perhaps TRBD1 as D (6 bases). Germline CDR1 MNHEY, CDR2 SVGAGI. The CDR3 totals 13 residues. V dropped 0 bases and J dropped 9 bases, with 9 bases sitting between them. The CDR3 spells CASSYSQGLEQFF. The DNA for the CDR3 is TGTGCCAGCAGTTACTCTCAGGGGCTTGAGCAGTTCTTC.

The chain couples TRBV5-1 to TRBJ2-3; D is undetermined. There are 14 residues in the CDR3. Germline-derived CDR1 and CDR2 are SGHRS and YFSETQ. With 0 bases removed from V and 1 base from J, the gap between germline ends came to 6 bases. CDR3 sequence: CASSLESGTDTQYF. The CDR3 DNA reads as TGCGCCAGCAGCTTGGAATCCGGCACAGATACGCAGTATTTT. Filled out from reference TRBV5-1 and TRBJ2-3, the complete variable domain reads KAGVTQTPRYLIKTRGQQVTLSCSPISGHRSVSWYQQTPGQGLQFLFEYFSETQRNKGNFPGRFSGRQFSNSRSEMNVSTLELGDSALYLCASSLESGTDTQYFGPGTRLTVL.

On this clone: Germline and junction disagree at one end, which may indicate a read error. Different DNA sequences within this sample yield the same CDR3. CDR3 residues: CASSLGRGSTEAFF. The CDR3 nucleotides read TGCGCCAGCAGCTTAGGCAGGGGGTCGACTGAAGCTTTCTTT. The chain employs TRBV7-2 and TRBJ1-1; TRBD1 aligns across 7 bases. There are 14 residues in the CDR3. The germline V gene has CDR1 SGHTA and CDR2 FQGNSA.

The chain combines TRBV4-2 with TRBJ1-6, with a possible D match to TRBD1 (5 bases). The CDR3 covers 14 residues. In germline, CDR1 is LGHNA, CDR2 YNFKEQ. Trimming shortened V by 6 bases and J by 6 bases, and 12 bases separated the two germline ends. The CDR3 nucleotides read TGTGCCAGCAGTGGGGCGGCGGTTAATTCACCCCTCCACTTT. Residues: CASSGAAVNSPLHF.

The chain is built from TRBV18 and TRBJ1-2; maybe TRBD1 (5 bases). The V gene lost 3 bases and the J gene lost 3 bases, with 8 bases spanning the gap. Germline V lookup: CDR1 KGHSH, CDR2 LQKENI. CDR3 length: 13 residues. The CDR3 DNA reads as TGTGCCAGCTCACCCCAGGGCGACTATGGCTACACCTTC. Its translation is CASSPQGDYGYTF.

This sequence joins TRBV5-4 and TRBJ1-4, with D maybe TRBD1 (5 bases). Germline V gene data show CDR1 as SGHNT and CDR2 as YYREEE (reference sequence). V was trimmed by 4 bases and J by 3 bases, leaving 13 bases between them. This CDR3 comprises 15 residues. The CDR3, as DNA: TGTGCCAGCAGCCCGGGCGGGGGGGCTAATGAAAAACTGTTTTTT. The encoded protein is CASSPGGGANEKLFF. Full variable domain (remainder filled in from reference TRBV5-4 and TRBJ1-4): ETGVTQSPTHLIKTRGQQVTLRCSSQSGHNTVSWYQQALGQGPQFIFQYYREEENGRGNFPPRFSGLQFPNYSSELNVNALELDDSALYLCASSPGGGANEKLFFGSGTQLSVL.

The rearrangement uses TRBV18 and TRBJ2-7; 9 nucleotides agree with TRBD1. The CDR3 is 16 residues long. Germline values: CDR1 KGHSH, CDR2 LQKENI. V shed 4 bases, J shed 2 bases, and the junction held 9 bases outside the gene matches. The chain's CDR3 is CASSLGRTGAAYEQYF. The DNA of the CDR3 is TGTGCCAGCTCACTGGGAAGGACAGGGGCGGCCTACGAGCAGTACTTC.

The chain carries TRBV29-1 and TRBJ1-2; D unresolved. In germline, CDR1 is SQVTM, CDR2 ANQGSEA. V was pared by 7 bases and J by 4 bases, with 10 bases between. The CDR3 covers 11 residues. CDR3 in DNA: TGCAGCGGGAGTGCGGCCTATGGCTACACCTTC. Translated: CSGSAAYGYTF.

The chain recombines TRBV29-1 with TRBJ1-1, with TRBD1 identical over 8 bases. The length of the CDR3 is 11 residues. The V and J ends lost 5 bases and 8 bases, in that order; junction bases with no gene match: 4. Germline V gene data show CDR1 as SQVTM and CDR2 as ANQGSEA. The CDR3, as DNA: TGCAGCGTTAACAGGGGGGGAGAAGCTTTCTTT. Translated, it gives CSVNRGGEAFF.

The rearrangement joins TRBV6-5 to TRBJ1-2; no definite D call. There are 14 residues in the CDR3. Per germline, CDR1 MNHEY and CDR2 SVGAGI. Trimming stripped 0 bases from V and 5 bases from J, with 10 bases between. The DNA for the CDR3 is TGTGCCAGCAGTTACTCGATCGGGATTTATGGCTACACCTTC. It yields the protein CASSYSIGIYGYTF.

The V call is TRBV7-6, the J call TRBJ2-7; D is undetermined. V was pared by 5 bases and J by 4 bases, with 12 bases between. This CDR3 spans 13 amino acids. Germline V gene data show CDR1 as SGHVS and CDR2 as FNYEAQ. CDR3: CASSPTASYEQYF. CDR3 bases: TGTGCCAGCAGCCCTACTGCGAGTTACGAGCAGTACTTC.

V gene TRBV7-9 combines with J gene TRBJ2-5; possibly TRBD1 for D (5 bases). The V gene lost 2 bases and the J gene lost 7 bases, with 17 bases spanning the gap. From germline, CDR1 is SEHNR and CDR2 FQNEAQ (reference sequence). This CDR3 contains 15 residues. The CDR3 DNA reads as TGTGCCAGCAGCTTACTCGGTACAGGTACCGGGACCCAGTACTTC. Encoded protein: CASSLLGTGTGTQYF.

This chain links TRBV4-2 with TRBJ2-7; TRBD2 aligns across 7 bases. The CDR3 spans 15 residues. V shed 0 bases, J shed 7 bases, and the junction held 9 bases outside the gene matches. Germline V gene sequence: CDR1 LGHNA, CDR2 YNFKEQ. The CDR3 DNA is TGTGCCAGCAGCCAAGATGGGGGAGGGCCGAGGGAGCAGTACTTC. This encodes CASSQDGGGPREQYF.

V is TRBV5-1 and J is TRBJ2-5, with TRBD2 as a possible D gene (7 bases). Trimming cost V 8 bases and J 2 bases, with 22 bases left between them. Germline CDR1 SGHRS, CDR2 YFSETQ. The CDR3 runs to 16 residues. The CDR3 bases are TGCGCCAGTCTAGGGGGGAGTGCCGGGGGGCAAGAGACCCAGTACTTC. Translating gives CASLGGSAGGQETQYF.

This chain links TRBV15 with TRBJ1-5, with a possible D match to TRBD1 (5 bases). V was pared by 5 bases and J by 6 bases, with 17 bases between. The CDR3 runs to 15 residues. From germline, CDR1 is LNHNV and CDR2 YYDKDF (reference sequence). The CDR3 reads CATSPGRGRGQPQHF. As DNA, the CDR3 is TGTGCCACCAGCCCCGGGAGGGGAAGGGGTCAGCCCCAGCATTTT.